This T cell receptor (beta chain) was sequenced for a study of blood T cell repertoires in COVID-19. Study-wide context: Samples representing acute and convalescent COVID-19 were sourced from the United States, Italy and Spain. T cells, B-cell-depleted T cells, or PBMCs provided the cDNA or gDNA that served as material.

Using immunoSEQ multiplex PCR, the repertoire was profiled, and TCRdb retains in-frame clones only, with some absent. The data contain over 200,000 clones, around nine tenths of them singletons. V gave up 5 bases and J gave up 2 bases; unmatched junction bases: 12. This CDR3 has 16 amino acids. Germline V lookup: CDR1 MNHEY, CDR2 SMNVEV (reference sequence). Sequencing used peripheral blood. V and J are TRBV27 and TRBJ2-7; 7 bases are shared with TRBD2. The clonotype was recovered from a man aged 60-69 years who had recovered from COVID-19. The CDR3 DNA sequence: TGTGCCAGCAGTCTCCAGGGTAGCGGGCCCCCCTACGAGCAGTACTTC. Encoded protein: CASSLQGSGPPYEQYF.